The sequence of this T cell receptor (beta chain) was determined in a study of blood T cell repertoires in COVID-19. In the original workflow: Reference gene primer amplification gave estimated nucleated cell counts. Here immunoSEQ multiplex PCR was the method, and the copy in TCRdb shows in-frame clones only, minus some. D and trimming were read from the DNA, whereas the V and J calls and clone size are those reported in that table. The sample shows over 150,000 clones, 70% to 90% of them seen only once. Trimming cost V 5 bases and J 1 base; bases outside gene matches: 6. The CDR3 totals 15 residues. Germline lookup yields CDR1 MNHEY and CDR2 SMNVEV (reference sequence). Enrollment of patients from Seattle took place during active infection, with longitudinal follow-up.

Sequencing used peripheral blood. The chain recombines TRBV27 with TRBJ1-1; 8 bases line up with TRBD1. The TCR originated in a woman aged 60 to 75 with COVID-19, enrolled during active disease. DNA of the CDR3: TGTGCCAGCAGTCCAACAGGGGGGGGGAACACTGAAGCTTTCTTT. Amino acid sequence: CASSPTGGGNTEAFF.